A single sample gave rise to the 7 T cell receptor beta chains below, sequenced in a study of cytomegalovirus exposure and HLA in healthy donors (TCRdb year 2017). The method was the immunoSEQ multiplex PCR assay. A mixture of 60 forward primers for TCR Vbeta segments and 13 reverse primers for TCR Jbeta segments was used in the multiplex PCR. The table comes from immuneACCESS by way of TCRdb, which keeps in-frame sequences with V and J called. Part of the clones is missing from these tables; in studies checked, under half for an unresolved V gene and the rest for unknown reasons. The sample contains about 140,000 clones, around two thirds of them found a single time. Clones ranked in the top ten supply less than 2% of the sample. The material sequenced was PBMCs. The receptors shown here come from a male donor in good health and CMV-seronegative.

The chain employs TRBV30 and TRBJ2-7; D gene ambiguous. Germline V gene data show CDR1 as GTSNPN and CDR2 as SVGIG (reference sequence). Trimming took 7 bases from V and 4 from J, leaving 17 bases between them. There are 13 residues in the CDR3. The CDR3 bases are TGTGCCTTCCAAATAGAGGTAGAGTACGAGCAGTACTTC. This gives the protein CAFQIEVEYEQYF.

The V and J genes are TRBV11-2 and TRBJ1-1; D gene unclear. This CDR3 region has 14 residues. Trimming left V 6 bases short and J 0 bases short, with 11 bases between. Germline V gene sequence: CDR1 SGHAT, CDR2 FQNNGV. The CDR3 nucleotides read TGTGCCAGCAGTGTACAGAACATGAACACTGAAGCTTTCTTT. Its translation: CASSVQNMNTEAFF.

This clone appeared once. The chain is built from TRBV7-9 and TRBJ2-7; perhaps TRBD1 as D (6 bases). Trimming took 4 bases from V and 0 from J, leaving 22 bases between them. This CDR3 spans 18 amino acids. The germline gives CDR1 SEHNR, CDR2 FQNEAQ (reference sequence). The CDR3 spells CASSSMGQQGLNSYEQYF. CDR3 DNA: TGTGCCAGCAGCTCAATGGGTCAACAGGGCCTGAACTCCTACGAGCAGTACTTC.

This chain joins TRBV7-2 and TRBJ2-2; D might be TRBD2 (6 bases). Germline CDR1 is SGHTA and CDR2 is FQGNSA. The length of the CDR3 is 15 residues. Trimming stripped 5 bases from V and 5 bases from J, with 15 bases between. The CDR3 reads CASSTMGGFTGELFF. In DNA form, the CDR3 reads TGTGCCAGCAGCACCATGGGGGGATTTACCGGGGAGCTGTTTTTT.

This clone was counted a few times. The chain combines TRBV6-5 with TRBJ1-5, with D uncertain. Per germline, CDR1 MNHEY and CDR2 SVGAGI. CDR3 length equals 15 residues. Trimming shortened V by 6 bases and J by 2 bases, and 14 bases separated the two germline ends. The CDR3 DNA reads as TGTGCCAGCAGGGGGAGTGTGAGGGGCAATCAGCCCCAGCATTTT. Its protein product is CASRGSVRGNQPQHF.

The chain carries TRBV30 and TRBJ1-4; 8 nucleotides match TRBD1. CDR3 length: 18 residues. V dropped 3 bases and J dropped 0; count of bases not matched to a gene: 12. CDR1 and CDR2 from the germline V gene are GTSNPN and SVGIG (reference sequence). The CDR3 sequence is CAWRGQGATLATNEKLFF. DNA of the CDR3: TGTGCCTGGAGGGGCCAGGGGGCAACTTTAGCAACTAATGAAAAACTGTTTTTT.

In the case of this clone: Germline and junction disagree at one end, which may indicate a read error. The chain couples TRBV7-9 to TRBJ1-4; perhaps TRBD1 as D (5 bases). The CDR3 covers 16 residues. Germline V lookup: CDR1 SEHNR, CDR2 FQNEAQ (reference sequence). CDR3 loop: CSSSLDTGGFNEKLFF. CDR3 nucleotide sequence: TGTTCCAGCAGCTTAGATACAGGAGGGTTTAATGAAAAACTGTTTTTT.